A single sample is the source of the 11 T cell receptor beta chains below, sequenced in a study of blood T cell repertoires in COVID-19. Only in-frame clones appear in the TCRdb table, and some are missing; sequencing was by immunoSEQ multiplex PCR. The sample carries under 500,000 clones, around 88% recorded once. Input material: peripheral blood. The origin of the receptors is a woman in her twenties or thirties with acute or convalescent COVID-19.

This chain connects TRBV5-1 to TRBJ1-6, with 9 bases matching TRBD1. The V and J ends lost 5 bases and 9 bases, in that order; junction bases with no gene match: 9. The CDR3 totals 15 residues. Germline values: CDR1 SGHRS, CDR2 YFSETQ. CDR3 DNA sequence: TGCGCCAGCAGGGTTACAGGGGGCGAATCTTCACCCCTCCACTTT. This gives the protein CASRVTGGESSPLHF.

The chain uses TRBV28 and TRBJ2-7; D might be TRBD2 (5 bases). V gave up 5 bases and J gave up 4 bases, with 24 bases separating them. The CDR3 consists of 17 residues. The V gene's germline CDR1 is MDHEN and CDR2 SYDVKM. The CDR3 loop reads CASSPAFLFPRGYEQYF. In DNA form, the CDR3 reads TGTGCCAGCAGTCCCGCTTTTCTTTTTCCTCGAGGGTACGAGCAGTACTTC.

The V and J genes are TRBV29-1 and TRBJ2-5; 9 bases agree with TRBD2. V lost 7 bases, J lost 2 bases, and 8 bases stayed unmatched. Germline CDR1 and CDR2: SQVTM and ANQGSEA. The CDR3 consists of 14 residues. The CDR3 reads CSGTKRGVQETQYF. CDR3 sequence (DNA): TGCAGCGGCACTAAGCGGGGGGTACAAGAGACCCAGTACTTC.

The genes are TRBV13 and TRBJ2-1; maybe TRBD1 (7 bases). The germline V gene encodes CDR1 PRHDT and CDR2 FYEKMQ (reference sequence). This CDR3 has 19 amino acids. Trimming took 4 bases from V and 4 from J, leaving 26 bases between them. The CDR3 loop reads CASSSPQDREEPPYNEQFF. In DNA, the CDR3 is TGTGCCAGCAGCTCTCCCCAAGACAGGGAGGAGCCACCATACAATGAGCAGTTCTTC.

The V gene is TRBV6-5, the J gene TRBJ1-1; 9 bases align to TRBD1. This CDR3 region has 13 residues. V dropped 7 bases and J dropped 5; count of bases not matched to a gene: 5. Germline lookup yields CDR1 MNHEY and CDR2 SVGAGI. The DNA of the CDR3 is TGTGCCAGCATTAACAGGGGGCGTACTGAAGCTTTCTTT. Residues: CASINRGRTEAFF.

The V and J genes are TRBV11-3 and TRBJ2-1, with D possibly being TRBD1 (6 bases). Trimming left V 4 bases short and J 3 bases short, with 10 bases between. The CDR3 has 14 amino acids. Germline CDR1 reads SGHNT; CDR2 reads YENEEA. This CDR3 reads CASSSRDNYNEQFF. The CDR3 DNA reads TGTGCCAGCAGCTCTCGGGACAACTACAATGAGCAGTTCTTC.

The chain links TRBV29-1 to TRBJ1-1, with D tentatively TRBD1 (6 bases). V lost 1 base to trimming and J lost 4 bases, with 16 bases between them. This CDR3 spans 15 amino acids. Germline CDR1 is SQVTM and CDR2 is ANQGSEA. CDR3 DNA: TGCAGCGTTGAAGGGGTGGGAGGGGGTCGCACTGAAGCTTTCTTT. The encoded protein is CSVEGVGGGRTEAFF.

This chain uses TRBV19 with TRBJ2-5, with 9 positions matching TRBD2. V trimming: 1 base; J trimming: 4 bases; junction bases outside the gene matches: 13. The CDR3 sequence is 18 residues long. Germline lookup yields CDR1 LNHDA and CDR2 SQIVND (reference sequence). The CDR3 spells CASSIGSGAGGLGETQYF. The DNA of the CDR3 is TGTGCCAGTAGTATAGGTAGCGGAGCGGGGGGCCTTGGAGAGACCCAGTACTTC.

The rearrangement uses TRBV6-5 and TRBJ1-1, with 9 positions matching TRBD1. The CDR3 totals 14 residues. Germline assignment: CDR1 MNHEY and CDR2 SVGAGI. After removal of 5 bases from V and 5 bases from J, the junction contained 6 bases not matched to a gene. CDR3 residues: CASSQQGARTEAFF. The DNA of the CDR3 is TGTGCCAGCAGTCAACAGGGGGCGCGAACTGAAGCTTTCTTT.

The chain carries TRBV7-8 and TRBJ2-3; 9 bases line up with TRBD2. J lost 0 bases, V lost 4 bases, and 17 bases had no gene match. The CDR3 is 20 amino acids. In germline, CDR1 is SGHVS, CDR2 FQNEAQ. The DNA for the CDR3 is TGTGCCAGCAGCTCCCCCAAGGGCGGGGGGGGATCGGGTAGCACAGATACGCAGTATTTT. This encodes CASSSPKGGGGSGSTDTQYF.

This chain connects TRBV29-1 to TRBJ2-1; possible D gene TRBD2, 5 bases. The CDR3 sequence is 13 residues long. Germline CDR1 reads SQVTM; CDR2 reads ANQGSEA. The V and J ends lost 3 bases and 2 bases respectively, with 8 bases between them. CDR3 amino acids: CSVDRGTYNEQFF. The DNA for the CDR3 is TGCAGCGTTGACCGGGGAACCTACAATGAGCAGTTCTTC.